The clone carrying this T cell receptor beta chain came up a few times. No fewer than two post-ART and no fewer than one pre-ART PBMC samples existed for each donor. This entry belongs to a study of long-term antiretroviral therapy in people with HIV. An immunoSEQ assay, version v3.0, was performed at survey level. Profiling relied on immunoSEQ multiplex PCR, and the TCRdb table lists in-frame clones only, not all of them. The data show approximately 29,000 clones, with 88% seen just once and 3.5% to 5% held by the top ten. Germline CDR1 is MGHDK and CDR2 is SYGVNS. The CDR3 has 15 residues. V dropped 5 bases and J dropped 3; count of bases not matched to a gene: 6.

The source is a woman aged 18 to 35 with HIV. This rearrangement joins TRBV25-1 to TRBJ2-5; 10 positions match TRBD2. Specimen: unsorted PBMCs, collected 0.5 years after starting antiretroviral therapy. Written as DNA, the CDR3 is TGTGCCAGCAGTCTTACCGGACTAGCGGAAGAGACCCAGTACTTC. Its protein is CASSLTGLAEETQYF.